This TCR beta chain derives from a study of early T cells in non-severe SARS-CoV-2 infection. This CDR3 spans 13 amino acids. The germline V gene has CDR1 SQVTM and CDR2 ANQGSEA. The V and J ends lost 2 bases and 7 bases respectively, with 9 bases between them. Of note for this clonotype: A much larger clone lies one base from this, so it may be a read error.

Unique molecular identifiers were added to individual cDNA molecules. TCRdb reanalysed the 5' RACE reads using MiXCR and keeps one entry per CDR3 protein. The table shows more than 75,000 distinct CDR3 sequences, with approximately 14% occurring only once. The sample was whole blood. This clonotype originated in an adult who was a healthcare worker with PCR-confirmed SARS-CoV-2 infection or an uninfected control (not recorded which). J is TRBJ1-6 and V is TRBV29-1; D unclear. The CDR3 DNA sequence: TGCAGCGTTGAAAAAAGGGTAAATTCACCCCTCCACTTT. The encoded protein is CSVEKRVNSPLHF.